This entry concerns a single T cell receptor beta chain. Germline is not matched at one junction end, which may reflect a read error. The same CDR3 is also encoded by other DNA sequences in this sample. Under the authors' procedure: Estimated nucleated cell counts came from reference gene primer amplification. Sequencing was performed with immunoSEQ multiplex PCR; in TCRdb, only in-frame clones are kept and a portion is missing. V and J calls plus clone size are reproduced from that table; the DNA served to infer D and trimming. Counted here are about 270,000 clones, 86% occurring once; the ten biggest clones make up roughly 8%. The CDR3 contains 14 residues. Looked up from germline, CDR1 is SEHNR and CDR2 is FQNEAQ (reference sequence). The sample belongs to a study of blood T cell repertoires in COVID-19. Overall study: Spain, Italy and the United States supplied samples that represented acute and convalescent COVID-19. Sources were T cells, B-cell-depleted T cells, or PBMCs; the material itself was cDNA or gDNA.

This chain joins TRBV7-9 and TRBJ1-2; 10 bases align to TRBD1. The material sequenced was peripheral blood. The receptor was derived from a man aged 35-49 years with active or convalescent COVID-19. CDR3 sequence (DNA): TGTGCCAGCAGTTTAGTTGGGACAGGGGATGGCTACACCTTC. As protein: CASSLVGTGDGYTF.